This is a list of T cell receptor beta chains from one sample in a study of shared clonotypes between healthy human individuals. Repertoires were generated with immunoSEQ multiplex PCR, while TCRdb's copy carries only in-frame clones and drops some. The data show about 2.1 million clones, just over 90% seen once. Sequenced input: naive CD8+ T cells from PBMCs. The source is a man younger than 30 in good health. Some clones in this sample may be carry-over from other donors' samples. The CDR3 runs from the conserved cysteine through the conserved F or W. Each record gives: CDR3 protein, CDR3 DNA, clone size, V gene, J gene, D gene. The D gene is left open where the match is weak. Clone size is shown for a subset of rows, as once, few, many or a class of expanded clone.

CDR3 protein: CATSEGVGGTYQPQHF
CDR3 DNA: TGTGCCACCAGCGAGGGCGTTGGGGGGACGTACCAGCCCCAGCATTTT
clone size: -
V gene: TRBV15
J gene: TRBJ1-5
D gene: -

CDR3 protein: CASSPKNGDTQYF
CDR3 DNA: TGTGCCAGCAGCCCTAAGAATGGAGATACGCAGTATTTT
clone size: -
V gene: TRBV7-3
J gene: TRBJ2-3
D gene: -

CDR3 protein: CASSLLWTNAGELFF
CDR3 DNA: TGTGCCAGCAGCTTACTCTGGACTAATGCCGGGGAGCTGTTTTTT
clone size: -
V gene: TRBV7-9
J gene: TRBJ2-2
D gene: -

CDR3 protein: CASSATGGQFPRIQYF
CDR3 DNA: TGTGCCAGCAGCGCGACAGGGGGACAATTCCCCCGCATTCAGTACTTC
clone size: -
V gene: TRBV7-9
J gene: TRBJ2-4
D gene: TRBD1

CDR3 protein: CAGSLDRGHEQYF
CDR3 DNA: TGCGCCGGCAGCCTTGACAGGGGCCACGAGCAGTACTTC
clone size: -
V gene: TRBV4-1
J gene: TRBJ2-7
D gene: TRBD1

CDR3 protein: CASSSRTAGNIQYF
CDR3 DNA: TGTGCCAGTAGTAGCCGGACAGCGGGAAACATTCAGTACTTC
clone size: -
V gene: TRBV19
J gene: TRBJ2-4
D gene: -

CDR3 protein: CASSLRSDQPQHF
CDR3 DNA: TGTGCCAGCAGCTTACGTTCGGATCAGCCCCAGCATTTT
clone size: -
V gene: TRBV11-3
J gene: TRBJ1-5
D gene: -

CDR3 protein: CASSWGRENTGELFF
CDR3 DNA: TGTGCCAGCAGCTGGGGACGGGAGAACACCGGGGAGCTGTTTTTT
clone size: -
V gene: TRBV5-4
J gene: TRBJ2-2
D gene: -

CDR3 protein: CASSPPSRAETRYGYTF
CDR3 DNA: TGTGCCAGCTCCCCCCCCAGCCGGGCAGAGACGAGATATGGCTACACCTTC
clone size: -
V gene: TRBV28
J gene: TRBJ1-2
D gene: -

CDR3 protein: CASSAGGGPQFF
CDR3 DNA: TGTGCCAGCAGCGCCGGTGGGGGTCCGCAGTTCTTC
clone size: once
V gene: TRBV5-6
J gene: TRBJ2-1
D gene: -

CDR3 protein: CASSLGSGRGYEQYF
CDR3 DNA: TGCGCCAGCAGCCTAGGCAGCGGGAGAGGATACGAGCAGTACTTC
clone size: -
V gene: TRBV4-3
J gene: TRBJ2-7
D gene: TRBD2

CDR3 protein: CATSRDHSGRMNEQFF
CDR3 DNA: TGTGCCACCAGCAGAGATCACAGCGGGAGAATGAATGAGCAGTTCTTC
clone size: -
V gene: TRBV15
J gene: TRBJ2-1
D gene: TRBD2

CDR3 protein: CASSSVTSGSGVHNEQFF
CDR3 DNA: TGTGCCAGCAGTTCCGTGACTAGCGGGAGCGGAGTCCACAATGAGCAGTTCTTC
clone size: -
V gene: TRBV28
J gene: TRBJ2-1
D gene: TRBD2

CDR3 protein: CASSQGGSQGRYEQYF
CDR3 DNA: TGCGCCAGCAGCCAAGGTGGCAGCCAAGGCCGTTACGAGCAGTACTTC
clone size: once
V gene: TRBV4-3
J gene: TRBJ2-7
D gene: -

CDR3 protein: CASSAGQGFYEQYF
CDR3 DNA: TGTGCCAGCAGTGCGGGACAGGGGTTCTACGAGCAGTACTTC
clone size: -
V gene: TRBV27
J gene: TRBJ2-7
D gene: TRBD1

CDR3 protein: CSVVGGSTYEQYF
CDR3 DNA: TGCAGCGTTGTGGGGGGCAGCACCTACGAGCAGTACTTC
clone size: -
V gene: TRBV29-1
J gene: TRBJ2-7
D gene: -

CDR3 protein: CASSRYGPFHEQFF
CDR3 DNA: TGTGCCAGCAGCCGCTACGGACCGTTCCATGAGCAGTTCTTC
clone size: -
V gene: TRBV5-6
J gene: TRBJ2-1
D gene: -

CDR3 protein: CASSGDRGGGGYTF
CDR3 DNA: TGTGCCAGCAGCGGCGACAGGGGAGGTGGAGGCTACACCTTC
clone size: -
V gene: TRBV2
J gene: TRBJ1-2
D gene: TRBD1

CDR3 protein: CASSLADRTPSYEQYF
CDR3 DNA: TGTGCCAGCAGTTTAGCCGACAGGACCCCTTCCTACGAGCAGTACTTC
clone size: -
V gene: TRBV28
J gene: TRBJ2-7
D gene: -

CDR3 protein: CASNEGGRGGLFF
CDR3 DNA: TGTGCCAGCAACGAAGGGGGGCGAGGAGGACTGTTTTTT
clone size: -
V gene: TRBV9
J gene: TRBJ1-4
D gene: -

CDR3 protein: CASSLTGLAGGDEQFF
CDR3 DNA: TGTGCCAGCAGTTTAACAGGACTAGCGGGAGGCGATGAGCAGTTCTTC
clone size: -
V gene: TRBV27
J gene: TRBJ2-1
D gene: TRBD2

CDR3 protein: CASSTPYPDTQYF
CDR3 DNA: TGTGCCAGCTCAACACCTTATCCAGATACGCAGTATTTT
clone size: -
V gene: TRBV18
J gene: TRBJ2-3
D gene: -

CDR3 protein: CASSLQGVMGFTEAFF
CDR3 DNA: TGTGCCAGCAGTTTACAGGGGGTAATGGGTTTCACTGAAGCTTTCTTT
clone size: -
V gene: TRBV27
J gene: TRBJ1-1
D gene: TRBD1

CDR3 protein: CASSRTTDDYGYTF
CDR3 DNA: TGTGCCAGCAGCCGAACAACAGATGACTATGGCTACACCTTC
clone size: -
V gene: TRBV28
J gene: TRBJ1-2
D gene: -

CDR3 protein: CASSVTGTFSYNEQFF
CDR3 DNA: TGTGCCAGCAGTGTAACCGGGACCTTCTCCTACAATGAGCAGTTCTTC
clone size: -
V gene: TRBV6-4
J gene: TRBJ2-1
D gene: -

CDR3 protein: CASSYRTSGRVDEQFF
CDR3 DNA: TGTGCCAGCAGTTACCGGACTAGCGGGAGGGTCGATGAGCAGTTCTTC
clone size: -
V gene: TRBV6-5
J gene: TRBJ2-1
D gene: TRBD2

CDR3 protein: CASSLGQGLDEQYF
CDR3 DNA: TGCGCCAGCAGCTTGGGACAGGGTCTTGACGAGCAGTACTTC
clone size: -
V gene: TRBV5-1
J gene: TRBJ2-7
D gene: TRBD1

CDR3 protein: CASSQVGPGTGLGRNEQFF
CDR3 DNA: TGTGCCAGCAGCCAAGTGGGTCCCGGGACAGGGTTGGGGAGAAATGAGCAGTTCTTC
clone size: -
V gene: TRBV4-2
J gene: TRBJ2-1
D gene: TRBD1

CDR3 protein: CASTAGGLAGGPGEQYF
CDR3 DNA: TGTGCCAGCACCGCCGGAGGACTAGCGGGAGGGCCGGGCGAGCAGTACTTC
clone size: -
V gene: TRBV27
J gene: TRBJ2-7
D gene: TRBD2

CDR3 protein: CASGLSTFTGELFF
CDR3 DNA: TGTGCTAGTGGTTTGTCCACTTTCACCGGGGAGCTGTTTTTT
clone size: few
V gene: TRBV12-5
J gene: TRBJ2-2
D gene: -

CDR3 protein: CASSLGQGTATDTQYF
CDR3 DNA: TGTGCCAGCAGCTTAGGGCAGGGGACTGCCACAGATACGCAGTATTTT
clone size: -
V gene: TRBV13
J gene: TRBJ2-3
D gene: -

CDR3 protein: CASSFYRRGTQPQHF
CDR3 DNA: TGTGCCAGCAGTTTCTACCGTAGGGGAACTCAGCCCCAGCATTTT
clone size: once
V gene: TRBV28
J gene: TRBJ1-5
D gene: -

CDR3 protein: CASSLVPGGTEAFF
CDR3 DNA: TGTGCCAGCAGCTTGGTGCCCGGTGGCACTGAAGCTTTCTTT
clone size: -
V gene: TRBV5-5
J gene: TRBJ1-1
D gene: -

CDR3 protein: CASSSTGLGQYQETQYF
CDR3 DNA: TGTGCCAGCAGCTCAACCGGACTCGGACAGTACCAAGAGACCCAGTACTTC
clone size: -
V gene: TRBV7-9
J gene: TRBJ2-5
D gene: -

CDR3 protein: CSVWTVSGNTIYF
CDR3 DNA: TGCAGCGTCTGGACAGTCTCTGGAAACACCATATATTTT
clone size: -
V gene: TRBV29-1
J gene: TRBJ1-3
D gene: -

CDR3 protein: CASILNAYNEQFF
CDR3 DNA: TGTGCCAGCATACTTAATGCCTACAATGAGCAGTTCTTC
clone size: -
V gene: TRBV6-6
J gene: TRBJ2-1
D gene: -

CDR3 protein: CSAMGGQGGYTF
CDR3 DNA: TGCAGCGCCATGGGGGGGCAGGGAGGCTACACCTTC
clone size: -
V gene: TRBV29-1
J gene: TRBJ1-2
D gene: -